The clone carrying this T cell receptor (beta chain) was counted between two and nine times. The antigen is unknown. V lost 4 bases to trimming and J lost 1 base, with 21 bases between them. The germline V gene has CDR1 MGHRA and CDR2 YSYEKL. CDR3 length: 18 amino acids. Primers included in the PCR were 60 Vbeta and 13 Jbeta primers. Some clones are missing from TCRdb's copy, which holds only in-frame ones; the method was immunoSEQ multiplex PCR. The table lists some 120,000 clones, roughly 15% of them singletons, with 2.5% to 3% in the top ten. This record comes from a study of cytomegalovirus exposure and HLA in healthy donors. Everyone who donated was a healthy bone marrow donor. Study-level findings and limits: The study listed under 200 cytomegalovirus-associated TCR beta chains. Sequences of the TCR beta chain were said to predict the HLA-A and HLA-B alleles of most subjects accurately. An observed cluster of highly shared sequence variants was recorded as a likely sequencing artifact.

The chain uses TRBV4-1 and TRBJ2-3; the D is unclear. Sequenced: PBMCs. The TCR was taken from a female donor in good health and CMV-seropositive. CDR3 sequence (DNA): TGCGCCAGCAGCCTAAACATGGTCGTCATTCGGGGCACAGATACGCAGTATTTT. Translation: CASSLNMVVIRGTDTQYF.